The 20 T cell receptor beta chains below were found in one sample sequenced in a study of tumor-infiltrating lymphocytes in primary liver carcinoma. Making TCR beta cDNA involved 400 to 600 ng total RNA and a constant-region primer. Investigators got TCR beta libraries out of three nested multiplex PCR rounds, done with slightly modified ARM-PCR. Two initial PCR rounds of roughly 10 cycles each paired TRBV1-TRBV30 forward primers with a C-beta reverse primer. TCRdb analysed the multiplex PCR reads with MiXCR anew, one entry per CDR3 protein. The table lists fewer than 75,000 distinct CDR3 sequences, around 69% of them singletons. The source material, about 18-31 mg of unsorted bulk tissue, was used to co-extract RNA and DNA. Sequenced material: liver tumor tissue from sampling region 4. This sample's subset: tumor region T4, right-lateral pole. The receptor set was obtained from a middle-aged man with primary liver carcinoma and hepatitis B virus infection.

With regard to this clonotype: An end of the junction does not agree with germline; a read error may underlie this. The rearrangement uses TRBV5-6 and TRBJ2-5; maybe TRBD2 (5 bases). The germline gives CDR1 SGHDT, CDR2 YYEEEE. The CDR3 is made up of 13 amino acids. The CDR3 here is CASSANLRETKYF. The CDR3 DNA reads TGTGCCAGCAGCGCGAACCTAAGGGAGACCAAGTACTTC.

Of note for this clonotype: Relative to the germline gene, one junction end is altered; a read error may explain this. This chain joins TRBV29-1 and TRBJ2-3; no clear D gene. Per germline, CDR1 SQVTM and CDR2 ANQGSEA. CDR3 length: 15 amino acids. The CDR3 loop is CSVEKWARIQDIQYF. For the CDR3, the DNA is TGCAGCGTTGAAAAATGGGCTAGGATCCAGGATATACAGTATTTC.

As regards this clonotype: A much larger clone differs from this one at a single base, so this may be a read error. As DNA, the CDR3 is TGTGCCAGCAGTAAACAGGGCATGAACGAGCAGTACTTC. It is translated as CASSKQGMNEQYF. The V and J genes are TRBV2 and TRBJ2-7; tentatively, D is TRBD1 (6 bases). Germline lookup yields CDR1 SNHLY and CDR2 FYNNEI. The CDR3 has 13 amino acids. V lost 5 bases and J lost 5, with 13 bases in between.

The chain employs TRBV11-2 and TRBJ2-1; D ambiguous. CDR3 length equals 15 residues. Trimming took off 5 bases at V and 11 bases at J, with 22 bases between the two ends. Germline CDR1 is SGHAT and CDR2 is FQNNGV. In nucleotides, the CDR3 is TGTGCCAGCAGCCCCCAGCGCGAGGTATTGGGTAAGCAGTTCTTC. As protein: CASSPQREVLGKQFF.

The chain combines TRBV11-2 with TRBJ1-1, with D possibly TRBD1 on 6 matching bases. The germline CDR1 and CDR2 sequences are SGHAT and FQNNGV. The CDR3 loop spans 17 amino acids. V was shortened by 1 base and J by 14 bases, with 29 bases between the two germline ends. This CDR3 reads CASSLVPGRAGGTEVFF. The DNA of the CDR3 is TGTGCCAGCAGCTTAGTCCCGGGCAGGGCGGGGGGCACTGAAGTATTCTTT. The whole variable domain, remainder taken from reference TRBV11-2 and TRBJ1-1, is EAGVAQSPRYKIIEKRQSVAFWCNPISGHATLYWYQQILGQGPKLLIQFQNNGVVDDSQLPKDRFSAERLKGVDSTLKIQPAKLEDSAVYLCASSLVPGRAGGTEVFFGQGTRLTVV.

As for this clonotype: This may be a read error: a much more frequent sequence differs by one nucleotide. The V gene is TRBV28, the J gene TRBJ2-3; TRBD2 matches at 8 bases. This CDR3 comprises 15 residues. The germline V gene encodes CDR1 MDHEN and CDR2 SYDVKM. The CDR3 bases are TGTTCCAGCAGGGGCGGGAGGCCTAGCACAGATACGCAGTATTTT. Encoded protein: CSSRGGRPSTDTQYF.

This clonotype was detected a few times. One end of the junction does not line up with germline, which may come from a read error. The chain has TRBV11-2 and TRBJ2-2, with D possibly TRBD2 on 6 matching bases. CDR3 length: 15 residues. CDR1 is SGHAT, CDR2 FQNNGV, per germline. CDR3 sequence: CASSFAGSNTRELFF. DNA of the CDR3: TGTGCTAGCAGCTTTGCGGGATCGAACACCAGGGAGCTGTTTTTC.

V gene TRBV29-1 combines with J gene TRBJ1-2; D is unresolved. Trimming removed 8 bases from V and 7 bases from J, with 14 bases in between. Germline assignment: CDR1 SQVTM and CDR2 ANQGSEA. This CDR3 contains 11 residues. The CDR3 DNA reads as TGCAGCATTGTCTTCGGGATTGGCTACACCTTC. This sequence encodes CSIVFGIGYTF.

A word on this clonotype: The conserved phenylalanine or tryptophan normally closing the CDR3 is absent here, so this likely arose from a read error. The chain uses TRBV12-3 or TRBV12-4 and TRBJ2-5; D remains ambiguous. With 10 bases removed from V and 5 bases from J, the gap between germline ends came to 17 bases. The CDR3 has 13 amino acids. The CDR3 here is CAISPTGLETQYL. The DNA of the CDR3 is TGTGCCATCAGCCCGACGGGTCTGGAGACCCAGTACTTG.

A word on this clonotype: A read error may account for a junction end that differs from germline. V gene TRBV5-6 combines with J gene TRBJ1-6, with D perhaps matching TRBD1 (5 bases). Germline-derived CDR1 and CDR2 are SGHDT and YYEEEE. The CDR3 loop spans 15 amino acids. CDR3 sequence (DNA): TGTGTCAGCAGCTTGGCCCTCCGAGGGGATTCACCCCTCCACTTT. This encodes CVSSLALRGDSPLHF.

Concerning this clonotype itself: A read error may be the cause here, since a much bigger clone is one base away. The rearrangement joins TRBV12-3 or TRBV12-4 to TRBJ1-4; D gene uncertain. V was cut by 2 bases and J by 7 bases, with 8 bases left in between. This CDR3 contains 13 residues. CDR3 sequence: CASSLTGTEKLFF. In DNA form, the CDR3 reads TGTGCCAGCAGTTTAACGGGAACTGAAAAACTGTTTTTT.

About this clonotype: Without the conserved terminal phenylalanine or tryptophan, this CDR3 likely stems from a read error. It is unclear where the CDR3 begins or ends on the DNA, so no DNA is shown, and the CDR3 is as TCRdb lists it. The V call is TRBV11-1, the J call TRBJ1-2. Germline CDR1 reads SGHAT; CDR2 reads FQDESV (reference sequence). The CDR3 sequence runs 15 residues, both termini included. The CDR3 loop is CASSLGNQGLYGYTL.

As regards this clonotype: A junction boundary mismatches the germline segment, possibly from a read error. This sequence joins TRBV11-2 and TRBJ2-2; D may be TRBD1 or TRBD2 (5 bases each). The CDR3 spans 17 residues. Germline V CDR1 and CDR2: SGHAT, FQNNGV. CDR3 sequence reads: CASSLTLRGADTGELFF. The CDR3 DNA sequence: TGTGCCAGCAGCTTAACATTAAGAGGGGCGGACACCGGGGAGCTGTTCTTT. Full variable domain (remainder filled in from reference TRBV11-2 and TRBJ2-2): EAGVAQSPRYKIIEKRQSVAFWCNPISGHATLYWYQQILGQGPKLLIQFQNNGVVDDSQLPKDRFSAERLKGVDSTLKIQPAKLEDSAVYLCASSLTLRGADTGELFFGEGSRLTVL.

Concerning this clonotype: One end of the junction varies from germline; a read error may be responsible. The chain carries TRBV6-5 and TRBJ1-1; perhaps TRBD1 as D (5 bases). CDR3 length: 13 residues. Germline V CDR1 and CDR2: MNHEY, SVGAGI. CDR3 sequence reads: CVSSRGWGTEALF. The CDR3 DNA sequence: TGTGTCAGCAGCCGCGGATGGGGCACTGAAGCTCTCTTT.

The rearrangement links TRBV5-1 to TRBJ2-2; D remains unclear. This CDR3 spans 14 amino acids. V was pared by 1 base and J by 7 bases, with 11 bases between. Looked up from germline, CDR1 is SGHRS and CDR2 is YFSETQ. This chain's CDR3 is CASSLWSYIGELFF. The CDR3 DNA reads TGCGCCAGCAGCTTGTGGTCTTACATCGGGGAGCTGTTTTTT.

Points on this clonotype: Being one base from a much bigger clone, this may be a read error. The V and J genes are TRBV6-1 and TRBJ2-7; TRBD2 might be the D (5 bases). CDR3 length: 15 amino acids. The V and J ends lost 7 bases and 2 bases respectively, with 18 bases between them. The germline gives CDR1 MNHNS, CDR2 SASEGT. CDR3 nucleotides: TGTGCCAGCACGAGTAGAGGGAGCCTTACCTACGAGCAGTACTTC. The encoded protein is CASTSRGSLTYEQYF.

As to this clonotype: One end of the junction fails to match germline, which may point to a read error. V usage is TRBV7-8 and J usage is TRBJ2-6; the D gene is possibly TRBD1 (5 bases). Germline V CDR1 and CDR2: SGHVS, FQNEAQ. This CDR3 spans 17 amino acids. CDR3 DNA: TGTGCCAGCAGCTCTACGGTAACGCGCTCTGGGGCCAACGTCCTGATTTTC. The encoded protein is CASSSTVTRSGANVLIF.

This clonotype showed up just once. As the CDR3 is not closed by the conserved phenylalanine or tryptophan, this likely results from a read error. V usage is TRBV11-2 and J usage is TRBJ2-7; 11 bases fit TRBD1. CDR3 size: 14 residues. Germline V lookup: CDR1 SGHAT, CDR2 FQNNGV. The CDR3 region is CACSRTGGSYEQYL. The CDR3 DNA sequence: TGTGCCTGCAGCCGGACAGGGGGCTCATACGAGCAGTACCTC.

The sample holds many counts of this clonotype. The junction shows a germline mismatch at one end, possibly a read error. The chain carries TRBV11-3 and TRBJ2-1; maybe TRBD2 (6 bases). This CDR3 is 19 amino acids long. Germline-derived CDR1 and CDR2 are SGHNT and YENEEA. The CDR3: CASSLGRQDTRGSYDEQFF. The CDR3 DNA reads TGTGCCAGCAGCTTAGGGCGGCAGGATACTCGGGGGTCCTACGATGAGCAGTTCTTC.

The J gene is TRBJ2-5, the V gene TRBV6-6, with TRBD1 identical over 10 bases. This CDR3 is built from 16 residues. Germline V lookup: CDR1 MNHNY, CDR2 SVGAGI (reference sequence). CDR3 DNA: TGTGCAAACACTATCCGGGACAGGGGTACCCAAGAGACCCAGTACTTC. Protein sequence: CANTIRDRGTQETQYF.